This T cell receptor (beta chain) was documented in a study of human T cells and chemical hapten exposure. Noted time point: pre-sensitization, week 0. Noted treatment: therapeutic diphenylcyclopropenone sensitization with weekly scalp DPC. The drawing of blood occurred before each patch test was applied. The ends were cut back, 5 bases at V and 4 bases at J, with 17 bases in the middle. Germline V lookup: CDR1 SEHNR, CDR2 FQNEAQ (reference sequence). This CDR3 is built from 16 residues. Each CDR3 protein is one row after TCRdb ran MiXCR on the RACE reads. The top ten clones hold roughly 1.7% of a sample with 60,000 to 80,000 distinct CDR3 sequences, around 7% of them seen once.

The receptor was isolated from a woman in her 30s with alopecia areata. Some clones in this sample may be carry-over from other donors' samples. This chain uses TRBV7-9 with TRBJ2-2; D gene unclear. Sequenced material: whole blood, taken in connection with sensitization to the hapten diphenylcyclopropenone (DPC). The CDR3 loop is CASSEGPPVGTGELFF. DNA of the CDR3: TGTGCCAGCAGCGAAGGACCTCCCGTAGGCACCGGGGAGCTGTTTTTT.